Listed below are T cell receptor beta chains from one sample, sequenced in a study of T cells in Graves' hyperthyroidism and ophthalmopathy. Via MiXCR, TCRdb re-called the multiplex PCR reads, giving one row per CDR3 protein. The sample includes 300,000 or so distinct CDR3 sequences, around 17% seen only once; the top ten take roughly a third. The sample taken for sequencing was blood. These receptor sequences come from a man aged 30 to 45 with Graves' hyperthyroidism. CDR3s include the opening cysteine and the closing phenylalanine or tryptophan. A D gene is named only where the DNA matches it firmly. Clone size is not always given. Where it is, it says once, few, many or a class for expanded clones.

>12|many|-|TRBJ1-1|TRBV27
CASGGGGTEAFF
TGTGCCAGTGGGGGGGGTGGCACTGAAGCTTTCTTT
>16|many|TRBD2|TRBJ2-1|TRBV20-1
CSARTTGTSMVNEQFF
TGCAGTGCTAGAACCACCGGGACTAGCATGGTCAATGAGCAGTTCTTC
>13|many|-|TRBJ2-1|TRBV2
CASSERTFDEQFF
TGTGCCAGCAGTGAGCGTACATTCGATGAGCAGTTCTTC
>13|-|TRBD2|TRBJ2-1|TRBV19
CASGLADYNEQFF
TGTGCCAGTGGACTAGCGGACTACAATGAGCAGTTCTTC
>11|few|-|TRBJ2-5|TRBV20-1
CSSPQKETQYF
TGCAGTTCCCCGCAAAAAGAGACCCAGTACTTC
>13|many|-|TRBJ2-5|TRBV7-2
CASSFDAEETQYF
TGTGCCAGCAGCTTCGACGCTGAAGAGACCCAGTACTTC
>12|many|-|TRBJ2-1|TRBV7-3
CASSLGNSEQFF
TGTGCCAGCAGCTTGGGAAACAGTGAGCAGTTCTTC
>13|many|-|TRBJ2-1|TRBV13
CASRAASVNEQFF
TGTGCCAGCAGGGCAGCTAGCGTCAATGAGCAGTTCTTC
>18|many|-|TRBJ1-5|TRBV28
CASSFGTIPRQRNQPQHF
TGTGCCAGCAGTTTTGGGACCATCCCCCGACAGCGCAATCAGCCCCAGCATTTT
>14|many|-|TRBJ2-3|TRBV28
CASSDREGADTQYF
TGTGCCAGCAGCGACAGGGAGGGGGCAGATACGCAGTATTTT
>14|many|-|TRBJ2-5|TRBV7-8
CASSYATGQETQYF
TGTGCCAGCAGCTACGCTACAGGGCAAGAGACCCAGTACTTC
>12|-|-|TRBJ2-1|TRBV7-9
CVIEIFYNEQFF
TGTGTCATTGAGATTTTCTACAATGAGCAGTTCTTC
>13|few|-|TRBJ2-1|TRBV12-3/TRBV12-4
CASSFASIGEQFF
TGTGCCAGCAGTTTCGCTAGCATAGGTGAGCAGTTCTTC
>14|many|-|TRBJ2-1|TRBV11-2
CASSLQQRSNEQFF
TGTGCCAGCAGCTTACAGCAGCGTTCTAATGAGCAGTTCTTC
>13|-|-|TRBJ1-5|TRBV19
CASSPGNIRPQHF
TGTGCCAGTAGCCCCGGGAATATCCGGCCCCAGCATTTT
>15|once|-|TRBJ2-5|TRBV10-2
CASSPGGGSQETQYF
TGCGCCAGCAGTCCAGGGGGCGGGAGCCAAGAGACCCAGTACTTC
>17|-|TRBD2|TRBJ2-5|TRBV12-3/TRBV12-4
CASTLGSLAGVWETQYF
TGTGCCAGCACCTTAGGATCACTAGCGGGAGTGTGGGAGACCCAGTACTTC
>14|few|-|TRBJ2-1|TRBV25-1
CASSDSGPDNEQFF
TGTGCCAGCAGTGATTCGGGCCCCGACAATGAGCAGTTCTTC
>18|-|TRBD2|TRBJ2-1|TRBV11-2
CASSSSLAGVFAGGLEFF
TGTGCCAGCAGCTCCTCTCTAGCGGGAGTATTTGCGGGAGGGTTGGAGTTCTTC
>15|-|TRBD2|TRBJ2-1|TRBV28
CASSFLRETYNEQFF
TGTGCCAGCAGTTTTTTGCGGGAGACCTACAATGAGCAGTTCTTC
>15|many|TRBD1|TRBJ2-1|TRBV5-1
CASSPGQGPYNEQFF
TGCGCCAGCAGCCCGGGACAGGGTCCCTACAATGAGCAGTTCTTC
>15|-|-|TRBJ1-3|TRBV20-1
CSAPPRDASGHTIYF
TGCAGTGCGCCTCCCCGGGACGCCTCTGGACACACCATATATTTT